Below, one T cell receptor (beta chain) is given with its context. A single count supports this clone. Its specific antigen is unknown. It has no much larger one-base neighbor in the sample; base qualities were not kept. This entry is derived from a study of cytomegalovirus exposure and HLA in healthy donors (dated by TCRdb to between 2016 and 2019). For the study in its entirety: According to an earlier analysis of 550 to 750 of the donors, some 180 million T cells yielded 117 million unique TCR beta sequences and around 300 Gb of sequence data. An early release covering 500 to 750 HLA-typed donors comprised 300 to 350 gigabases of sequencing data and around 86 million unique TCR sequences. Among the roughly 370 genotyped donors, approximately 77% belonged to the genetic ancestry cluster associated with self-reported Caucasian donors. The study aimed to test whether cataloging public T cell receptors could reveal signatures of past pathogen exposure. The study profiled the T cell repertoires of 500 to 800 subjects by immunosequencing and related them to cytomegalovirus serostatus. Along with the approximately 650-subject first cohort, a separate validation cohort of about 110 different subjects was used. High-throughput TCR immunosequencing, statistical association of individual TCRs with disease status, and machine learning were combined to predict cytomegalovirus infection status. In a later analysis, previously published TCR beta repertoires from several hundred donors were re-analyzed and high-resolution HLA genotyping was added so that TCR occurrence patterns could be studied. Rather than drawing on any new phenotypic data, the later analysis identified candidate immune exposures from TCR beta sequences and the way those sequences occurred across donors. In an earlier analysis of about 590 of the donors, high-throughput TCR beta sequencing was used to judge whether each TCR beta V gene segment behaved as functional or pseudogenic. Donor age, sex, ethnicity and CMV serostatus were compiled together with the repertoire data. Genome-wide SNP genotypes for about three fifths of the 666 donors were used in a later genetic analysis, which treated that subset as a discovery cohort. Every discovery cohort repertoire had been produced on one sequencing platform. HLA typing covered class I and class II loci at four-digit resolution. The number of donors typed differed by locus, with about 629-640 for A, B, C, DRB1 and DQB1, about 500 for DQA1, 600 to 610 for DPA1, and around 430 for DPB1. Roughly 5 DR-DQ haplotypes were treated as single units for association and clustering because of strong linkage in the cohort. Among about 400 genotyped donors of the cohort, an average of around 250,000 unique TCR beta nucleotide sequences was sequenced per donor, of which 15% to 20% were non-productive.

Libraries were prepared through the immunoSEQ multiplex PCR assay. For the multiplex PCR, a mixture combining 60 forward primers for TCR Vbeta segments and 13 reverse primers for TCR Jbeta segments was used. Amplification of the CDR3 region of rearranged TCR beta genes was performed with a multiplex PCR assay on genomic DNA. The amplified TCR beta libraries were sequenced on the Illumina HiSeq System as 87-base-pair reads. The authors processed their data as follows. Across the 700 or so repertoires, a later analysis counted around 80 million unique TCR beta chains, 9.5 million to 13 million of which were shared by at least two donors. Raw reads were error-corrected and collapsed into unique sequences by a nearest-neighbor algorithm in which closely related sequences were merged to remove PCR and sequencing errors. V, D and J gene segments were assigned by aligning CDR3 sequences to IMGT reference sequences. For a sequence to be retained, a match of at least six nucleotides was required to both a V gene segment and a J gene segment. A rearrangement counted as productive if the CDR3 had no stop codons and remained in frame with V and J, and every other rearrangement counted as non-productive. Following IMGT convention, CDR3 was defined as the stretch from the second conserved V-encoded cysteine to the conserved J-encoded phenylalanine. Sequences without an unambiguous match to a single V gene segment were excluded from the earlier analysis of a few hundred of the donors. In an earlier analysis of 500 to 750 of the donors, V segments were called functional above 56.7% productive rearrangements and were called segregating when the between-donor standard deviation exceeded 5%. A statistical classification framework was built for diagnosing cytomegalovirus status from the catalog of TCR beta chain sequences. In a later analysis, TCR nucleotide sequences were compared against IMGT/GENE-DB human TR gene sequences so that V and J genes could be assigned. Using the TCRdist pipeline, a later analysis assigned CDR3 sequences along with most-parsimonious VDJ recombination scenarios. In a later analysis, each TCR beta chain was defined by its CDR3 amino acid sequence together with its V-gene family, and reads without a unique V-gene family were excluded. A later analysis removed several hundred highly shared, low-generation-probability nucleotide sequences to deal with suspected cross-contamination and a sequencing artifact. A later analysis calculated a clonal expansion index for each public chain from normalized within-repertoire ranks of inferred template counts. In a later analysis, generation probabilities were computed with a VDJ recombination model fitted to out-of-frame rearrangements, and the resulting probabilities were checked against IGoR. Hypergeometric tests were used in a later analysis to score TCR-TCR, TCR-HLA and TCR-CMV co-occurrence, with a repertoire-size bias correction applied to the TCR pairs. To estimate false discovery rates, a later analysis permuted the HLA or CMV assignments 20 times. In a later analysis, co-occurring TCRs were grouped with DBSCAN, and TCRdist sequence similarity was added when clustering was performed within HLA-allele-positive subsets. For co-occurrence clustering, repertoires with fewer than 30,000 or more than 120,000 public chains were excluded, along with five or six repertoires with anomalous nucleotide sharing. As stored in TCRdb, this immuneACCESS dataset retains in-frame rearrangements with V and J assigned. A fraction of the clones does not appear; measured against another copy, unresolved V genes explain less than half of the discrepancy, and the remainder lacks a known reason. That table gives V, J and clone size, and the DNA gave D and trimming. The sample table records around 130,000 clones; 70% to 80% of these occur just once. Around 2.7% of the sample belongs to the ten largest clones.

Here is what the overall study found, with its caveats: At a false discovery rate of 0.05, a later analysis linked 16,951 TCR beta sequences to specific HLA alleles. A further reported finding was that TCR beta sequences accurately predicted the HLA-A and HLA-B alleles for most subjects in the first cohort. Several of the top co-occurrence clusters appeared to be linked to parvovirus B19, influenza, CMV and Epstein-Barr virus, according to a later analysis. While some public TCRs were present in many individuals, most TCR sequences turned up only very rarely across donors. The classifier was reported to diagnose cytomegalovirus status with high specificity and sensitivity in both the original cohort and the validation cohort. Because some donors lacked HLA typing at each locus, the association tests relied only on the typed subset. The only immune exposure information available for the cohort was CMV serostatus. Correlated functional status among segregating V segments might reflect linkage disequilibrium, but an unknown experimental factor could not be ruled out. In a later genetic analysis, a missense DCLRE1C variant was associated with V-gene and J-gene trimming of TCR beta chains, and the association was replicated in an independent cohort. According to a later analysis, TCR association rates differed among HLA loci, with DRB1 alleles showing the most associated TCRs and HLA-C alleles showing the fewest. The presence/absence analyses assumed that sequencing depth was roughly uniform across donors, and that assumption may not be true. A later genetic analysis reported fewer N-insertions in productive TCRs among donors in an Asian-associated ancestry cluster than the roughly 700-donor mean. In a later analysis, HLA-associated TCR beta chains showed more clonal expansion and lower generation probabilities than non-associated chains that were equally common. Some IMGT-functional V segments, including TRBV6-2 and TRBV6-3, could not be told apart with the 87-base-pair reads, so those segments were excluded. When HLA alleles, especially DR and DQ, strongly co-occurred, TCR associations were difficult to assign to individual alleles. The study gave a list of around 170 TCR beta chains associated with cytomegalovirus. The sequencing pipeline was judged likely to have produced a cluster of highly shared sequence variants as a technical artifact. This cohort had only TCR beta chains sequenced, and the lack of alpha or paired-chain data limited which features could be detected. The authors suggested that the approach could potentially be extended to other disease states and immunological phenotypes. Because counts were too low, 15 to 20 rarely observed V segments, including chromosome 9 orphons, were left out of the earlier analysis of some 640 of the donors. In an earlier analysis of some 500 of the donors, most TCR beta V segments were observed in productive rearrangements about 90% or about 30% of the time, broadly matching IMGT annotations. A few of the identified cytomegalovirus-associated TCR beta chains were confirmed in vitro to be specific for cytomegalovirus antigens. According to a later analysis, most CMV-associated TCR beta chains appeared to be HLA-restricted, and the HLA associations seemed to be driven largely by CMV exposure.

In total, over 600 healthy bone marrow donors made up the cohort. Cohort members were all nominally healthy when sampled, although unrecorded immune exposures were likely present. The donor was CMV seropositive and belonged to the group of about 290 seropositive cohort members. Each donor provided a peripheral blood sample, and peripheral blood mononuclear cells were used for TCR beta sequencing. The Qiagen DNeasy Blood Extraction Kit was used to extract genomic DNA from the blood cell samples. Between the V and J ends, shortened by 4 bases and 4 bases respectively, the junction contains 17 bases. Taken from cysteine to phenylalanine, the CDR3 has 16 residues. The kept DNA is CDR3 alone, 48 bases in frame from the first base. Via the germline V gene, CDR1 is MDHEN and CDR2 SYDVKM.

The chain joins TRBV28 to TRBJ1-5; the D gene lacks a confident call. The sequencing input was PBMCs. The TCR originated in a woman aged 55-75 years in good health and CMV-seropositive. The sequenced DNA: TGTGCCAGCAGTTCCTCGACTCGCTCACCAAATCAGCCCCAGCATTTT. Translated, this is CASSSSTRSPNQPQHF.